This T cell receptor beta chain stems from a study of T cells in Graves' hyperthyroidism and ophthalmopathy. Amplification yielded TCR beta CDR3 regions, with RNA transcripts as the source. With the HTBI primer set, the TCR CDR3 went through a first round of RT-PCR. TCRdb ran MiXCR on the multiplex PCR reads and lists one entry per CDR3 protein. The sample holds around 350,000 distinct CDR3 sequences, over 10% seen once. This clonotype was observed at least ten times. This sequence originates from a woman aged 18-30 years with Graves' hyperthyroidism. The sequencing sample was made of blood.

The CDR3 reads CASSLDRTSGSTDTQYF. Here the CDR3 DNA reads TGTGCCAGCAGCTTAGATCGTACTAGCGGGAGCACAGATACGCAGTATTTT. The chain employs TRBV11-2 and TRBJ2-3; 9 positions match TRBD2. With 0 bases clipped from V and 0 bases from J, the junction kept 4 bases outside the gene matches. The length of the CDR3 is 17 residues. CDR1 SGHAT and CDR2 FQNNGV come from the germline V gene.